This TCR beta chain comes out of a study of CD4 T cells in relation to SARS-CoV-2 and coronaviruses (dated by TCRdb to the early 2020s). Broadly, across the study: Patient-derived lymphoblastoid cell lines were used to map the HLA restriction of shared crossreactive spike epitopes. At the level of individual TCR clonotypes, the study measured memory CD4+ T cell crossreactivity between SARS-CoV-2 spike protein and common cold coronavirus spike proteins. The Adaptive Biotechnologies TCR-sequencing kit was used to sequence samples from a few pre-COVID donors and the naive versus memory experiments, whereas other data were Illumina-based. Expansion assays from other donors in the study were sequenced with a different, Illumina-based TCR-beta assay.

The junction carries 17 bases between V and J, which are trimmed by 5 bases and 3 bases respectively. Measured from the cysteine to the phenylalanine, the CDR3 is 14 residues long. Only CDR3 DNA remains: 42 bases, in frame from the first base. The germline V gene sets CDR1 to SQVTM and CDR2 to ANQGSEA. Uncultured naive and memory CD4+ T cell DNA received deep-resolution immunoSEQ TCR-beta sequencing. Under the source paper's analysis protocol: During preprocessing, nonproductive sequences were removed, along with CDR3s that did not begin with C, did not end with F or W, or were shorter than 7 amino acids. Cultured and uncultured naive and memory CD4+ repertoires were searched for CDR3s previously identified as spike- and CEF-reactive. Pairwise Levenshtein distance, computed with the stringdist R package after three terminal residues were trimmed from each end, was used as the measure of CDR3 homology. Here the immuneACCESS table is served through TCRdb, limited to in-frame sequences with V and J called. Missing clones are a known gap in these copies; in checked studies unresolved V genes cover under half, and the rest lacks a known reason. The V and J calls and clone size come from that table; D and trimming were worked out from the DNA. This sample holds about 68,000 clones; 85% to 95% were observed only once. The leading ten clones occupy around 0.23% of the sample.

To note about this clone: No cognate antigen has been identified for it. One base away there is no much larger clone; base qualities are not given.

CD4+ T cells from unexposed donors were collected before the COVID-19 pandemic (2011-2018). Naive and memory CD4+ T cells were separated from cryopreserved PBMCs by CD4 enrichment followed by EasySep naive CD4+ T cell enrichment. The leukapheresis product used for the unexposed donors was purchased from a commercial source. Ficoll-Paque PLUS gradient centrifugation was used to isolate PBMCs from either whole blood or leukapheresis product. PBMCs were either used fresh in the expansion assay or cryopreserved at -140 degrees C. The QIAamp Micro DNA Kit was used to extract genomic DNA from the CD4+ T cells. The research as a whole found: Roughly 70% of donors had memory CD4+ clonotypes that crossrecognized SARS-CoV-2 and at least one common cold coronavirus spike. The study was limited by small numbers of patients and tested TCRs. Because the crossreactivity analysis focused on spike protein, crossreactivity against other viral proteins was not assessed. Compared with monoreactive clones, crossreactive clones had significantly weaker SARS-CoV-2-driven expansion, a result consistent with antigenic imprinting. Sequencing of naive versus memory cells indicated that the assay detects memory recall responses, not primary responses primed during culture. Because no donor provided both pre-pandemic and post-infection samples, tracing the source of pre-existing responses was limited.

Sequenced input: naive CD4+ T cells from PBMCs. The sample's cell subset or site label is to be understood as: naive CD4+ T cells isolated by negative enrichment. The chain was built from TRBV29-1 and TRBJ2-7; TRBD1 is perhaps the D gene, given 5 matching bases. This receptor was taken from a human donor in good health. In nucleotide form, the sequence is TGCAGCGTTAGTAGCTGGGGCGATAACTACGAGCAGTACTTC. It encodes CSVSSWGDNYEQYF.